What follows are 16 T cell receptor beta chains derived from one specimen sequenced in a study of CD8+CD57+ T cells in acquired aplastic anemia. Selection for sequencing was limited to patients who had shown CD8+CD57+ cell expansion by flow cytometry. Profiling of TCR beta VDJ combinations and CDR3 sequences used genomic DNA as template. TCRdb reanalysed the reads using MiXCR and keeps one entry per CDR3 protein. The sample contains around 200,000 distinct CDR3 sequences, more than 55% of which appear only once. The sequencing input was sorted CD4+, CD8+, or CD8+CD57+ T cells (not recorded which) from PBMCs. All receptors come from a human donor with aplastic anemia.

This clonotype appeared many times. The CDR3 region has the DNA TGTGCCAGCAGTGAAGCAAAGGGAGGCACAGATACGCAGTATTTT. Its translation is CASSEAKGGTDTQYF. The chain combines TRBV6-1 with TRBJ2-3, with a possible D match to TRBD2 (5 bases). Per the germline V gene, CDR1 is MNHNS and CDR2 is SASEGT. V lost 0 bases to trimming and J lost 1 base, with 8 bases between them. This CDR3 contains 15 residues.

The chain couples TRBV2 to TRBJ2-3; D unclear. Trimming cost V 6 bases and J 0 bases, with 7 bases left between them. Germline CDR1 is SNHLY and CDR2 is FYNNEI. The CDR3 runs to 13 residues. The CDR3 DNA is TGTGCCAGCAGCAGCCCTAGCACAGATACGCAGTATTTT. Translated: CASSSPSTDTQYF.

The chain combines TRBV10-2 with TRBJ1-1; a possible D gene is TRBD1 (6 bases). This CDR3 is built from 14 residues. V was cut by 6 bases and J by 2 bases, with 13 bases left in between. In germline, CDR1 is WSHSY, CDR2 SAAADI. CDR3 residues: CASRGASRNTEAFF. In DNA, the CDR3 is TGCGCCAGCAGGGGGGCTTCACGCAACACTGAAGCTTTCTTT.

The chain links TRBV7-9 to TRBJ2-7; D is unresolved. V dropped 6 bases and J dropped 3 bases, with 12 bases sitting between them. The CDR3 contains 13 residues. The germline CDR1 and CDR2 sequences are SEHNR and FQNEAQ (reference sequence). The CDR3 DNA reads as TGTGCCAGCAGTTCAGACAACAGCTACGAGCAGTACTTC. Translating gives CASSSDNSYEQYF. Full variable domain (remainder filled in from reference TRBV7-9 and TRBJ2-7): DTGVSQNPRHKITKRGQNVTFRCDPISEHNRLYWYRQTLGQGPEFLTYFQNEAQLEKSRLLSDRFSAERPKGSFSTLEIQRTEQGDSAMYLCASSSDNSYEQYFGPGTRLTVT.

This clonotype showed up many times. V usage is TRBV7-9 and J usage is TRBJ1-2; unclear D gene. V lost 1 base, J lost 4 bases, and 10 bases lay in between. CDR1 and CDR2 from the germline V gene are SEHNR and FQNEAQ (reference sequence). The CDR3 sequence is 14 residues long. The CDR3 protein is CASSLGGLGYGYTF. The CDR3, as DNA: TGTGCCAGCAGCTTAGGAGGGCTTGGCTATGGCTACACCTTC.

The CDR3 loop is CSATLGGPNYEQYF. The CDR3 nucleotides read TGCAGTGCTACCCTCGGGGGGCCGAATTACGAGCAGTACTTC. V usage is TRBV20-1 and J usage is TRBJ2-7; D perhaps matches TRBD2 (7 bases). The CDR3 runs 14 residues. In germline, CDR1 is DFQATT, CDR2 SNEGSKA (reference sequence). With 4 bases removed from V and 4 bases from J, the gap between germline ends came to 17 bases.

The chain is built from TRBV10-3 and TRBJ1-5; D is unresolved. Per the germline V gene, CDR1 is ENHRY and CDR2 is SYGVKD. V was shortened by 2 bases and J by 0 bases, with 5 bases between the two germline ends. The CDR3 runs to 14 residues. The CDR3 region is CAISEIYSNQPQHF. The CDR3 DNA is TGTGCCATCAGTGAGATCTATAGCAATCAGCCCCAGCATTTT.

V is TRBV7-9 and J is TRBJ2-3, with a weak D call TRBD1 (7 bases). Trimming left V 0 bases short and J 3 bases short, with 10 bases between. The CDR3 consists of 15 residues. CDR1 is SEHNR, CDR2 FQNEAQ, per germline (reference sequence). The CDR3 region has the DNA TGTGCCAGCAGCTTAGCCCAGGGGGGTACAGATACGCAGTATTTT. It yields the protein CASSLAQGGTDTQYF.

V is TRBV5-1 and J is TRBJ2-1; D remains ambiguous. V was pared by 4 bases and J by 1 base, with 9 bases between. Germline V gene data show CDR1 as SGHRS and CDR2 as YFSETQ. This CDR3 has 14 residues. CDR3 DNA sequence: TGCGCCAGCAGCGATGAAATGTCCTACAATGAGCAGTTCTTC. This gives the protein CASSDEMSYNEQFF.

This clonotype was counted between two and nine times. This chain connects TRBV10-3 to TRBJ2-2; 11 nucleotides agree with TRBD2. Germline trimming cut 5 bases from V and 2 bases from J; bases unmatched to any gene: 4. The CDR3 spans 16 residues. The V gene's germline CDR1 is ENHRY and CDR2 SYGVKD. The CDR3 nucleotides are TGTGCCATCAGTTTGGGACTAGCGGTTAACACCGGGGAGCTGTTTTTT. Protein: CAISLGLAVNTGELFF.

J is TRBJ2-3 and V is TRBV19, with 8 bases that match TRBD1. CDR3 length: 12 residues. The V gene's germline CDR1 is LNHDA and CDR2 SQIVND (reference sequence). With 9 bases clipped from V and 4 bases from J, the junction kept 3 bases outside the gene matches. The DNA for the CDR3 is TGTGCCAGCGGACAGGGCCCAGATACGCAGTATTTT. Translation gives CASGQGPDTQYF.

This sequence joins TRBV19 and TRBJ1-6, with D maybe TRBD1 (5 bases). The CDR3 sequence is 15 residues long. The germline CDR1 and CDR2 sequences are LNHDA and SQIVND (reference sequence). V was trimmed by 2 bases and J by 7 bases, leaving 12 bases between them. In DNA form, the CDR3 reads TGTGCCAGTAGTATAAGGCGGCGGGACAATTCACCCCTCCACTTT. Protein sequence: CASSIRRRDNSPLHF.

The chain uses TRBV29-1 and TRBJ2-1, with TRBD2 matching over 11 bases. The CDR3 consists of 13 residues. J was trimmed by 15 bases and V by 6 bases; bases with no gene match: 13. CDR1 and CDR2 from the germline V gene are SQVTM and ANQGSEA. CDR3 DNA sequence: TGCAGCGTCGAGGGACTAGCGGACCCCGGGGCGTTCTTC. Encoded protein: CSVEGLADPGAFF.

This clonotype appeared once. One junction end does not reproduce the germline sequence, and a read error may be involved. V is TRBV14 and J is TRBJ2-2, with D possibly being TRBD1 (6 bases). Per germline, CDR1 SGHDN and CDR2 FVKESK. This CDR3 spans 14 amino acids. The CDR3 is CASSPQGNTGELSW. The CDR3 DNA reads TGTGCCAGCAGCCCACAGGGAAACACCGGGGAGCTGTCTTGG. The full variable domain, with the rest looked up from reference TRBV14 and TRBJ2-2, is EAGVTQFPSHSVIEKGQTVTLRCDPISGHDNLYWYRRVMGKEIKFLLHFVKESKQDESGMPNNRFLAERTGGTYSTLKVQPAELEDSGVYFCASSPQGNTGELSWGEGSRLTVL.

On this clonotype itself: The junction shows a germline mismatch at one end, possibly a read error. V gene TRBV5-1 combines with J gene TRBJ1-6; D possibly corresponds to TRBD1 (6 bases). CDR3 length: 18 residues. CDR1 SGHRS and CDR2 YFSETQ come from the germline V gene. The CDR3 protein is CASSVDPGAYSYNSPLHF. The CDR3 nucleotides are TGTGCCAGCAGCGTAGATCCGGGGGCGTATTCCTATAATTCACCCCTCCACTTT.

The rearrangement links TRBV20-1 to TRBJ2-3, with D unresolved. CDR3 length equals 15 residues. Trimming took off 0 bases at V and 3 bases at J, with 13 bases between the two ends. Germline values: CDR1 DFQATT, CDR2 SNEGSKA (reference sequence). DNA for the CDR3: TGCAGTGCTAGAGATGGCGGCCTCGGGACAGATACGCAGTATTTT. Translated: CSARDGGLGTDTQYF.